The rows below give T cell receptor beta chains drawn from one sample of a study of cytomegalovirus exposure and HLA in healthy donors. Generated by immunoSEQ multiplex PCR, the TCRdb table keeps only in-frame clones and is missing some. The data contain over 150,000 clones, 80% of them singletons. Sequenced: PBMCs. The receptors shown here come from a boy aged 10-17 years in good health and CMV-seronegative. Each CDR3 is given with its conserved first and last residue. A D gene is named only where the DNA matches it firmly. Size is stated for part of the rows, as once, few or many counts, or as a class when the clone is expanded.

d_gene	v_gene	j_gene	abundance	CDR3aa	CDR3nt
TRBD2	TRBV6-6	TRBJ2-2	-	CASSRTSGKNTGELFF	TGTGCCAGCAGTCGGACTAGCGGGAAGAACACCGGGGAGCTGTTTTTT
-	TRBV9	TRBJ2-7	-	CASSVGGGHTYEQYF	TGTGCCAGCAGCGTAGGAGGGGGACATACCTACGAGCAGTACTTC
TRBD1	TRBV15	TRBJ1-1	-	CATSRDLRQGGTEAFF	TGTGCCACCAGCAGAGATTTACGACAGGGCGGCACTGAAGCTTTCTTT
TRBD2	TRBV11-3	TRBJ2-1	-	CASSLDKWTGGLYNEQFF	TGTGCCAGCAGCTTAGATAAGTGGACGGGAGGGTTATACAATGAGCAGTTCTTC
-	TRBV4-1	TRBJ1-1	-	CASSQAGDNTEAFF	TGCGCCAGCAGCCAGGCGGGGGATAACACTGAAGCTTTCTTT
-	TRBV6-5	TRBJ1-1	-	CASSYSTLNTEAFF	TGTGCCAGCAGTTACTCTACACTGAACACTGAAGCTTTCTTT
-	TRBV18	TRBJ1-1	few	CASSARERGMGTEAFF	TGTGCCAGCTCCGCACGGGAACGAGGGATGGGCACTGAAGCTTTCTTT
-	TRBV19	TRBJ1-5	-	CAIGNARVNQPQHF	TGTGCCATCGGGAACGCTAGGGTCAATCAGCCCCAGCATTTT
TRBD2	TRBV7-2	TRBJ2-7	-	CASSSRTSEGYEQYF	TGTGCCAGCAGCTCCCGGACTAGCGAGGGCTACGAGCAGTACTTC
TRBD1	TRBV30	TRBJ2-7	-	CAWSPDREYEQYF	TGTGCCTGGAGCCCTGACAGGGAGTACGAGCAGTACTTC
TRBD2	TRBV6-5	TRBJ2-3	-	CASSRLAGGTDTQYF	TGTGCCAGCAGTAGACTAGCGGGAGGGACAGATACGCAGTATTTT
TRBD2	TRBV7-3	TRBJ2-1	-	CASSPRLAGARNEQFF	TGTGCTAGCAGCCCCCGCCTAGCGGGAGCCCGCAATGAGCAGTTCTTC
TRBD2	TRBV7-2	TRBJ2-5	-	CASSLLSGRSDETQYF	TGTGCCAGCAGCCTACTTAGCGGGAGAAGCGACGAGACCCAGTACTTC
-	TRBV6-6	TRBJ2-7	-	CASSNDRLAYEQYF	TGTGCCAGCAGTAATGACAGGCTAGCCTACGAGCAGTACTTC
TRBD1	TRBV18	TRBJ2-5	-	CASSPDRGQETQYF	TGTGCCAGCTCACCGGACAGGGGCCAAGAGACCCAGTACTTC
-	TRBV6-4	TRBJ2-1	-	CASLNRFRNNEQFF	TGTGCCAGCCTCAACAGATTTCGTAACAATGAGCAGTTCTTC
-	TRBV29-1	TRBJ2-2	-	CSVAPGPGELFF	TGCAGCGTTGCCCCAGGGCCCGGGGAGCTGTTTTTT
-	TRBV6-1	TRBJ1-2	-	CASSEFWQGKNYGYTF	TGTGCCAGCAGTGAATTCTGGCAGGGGAAAAACTATGGCTACACCTTC
-	TRBV7-8	TRBJ2-3	-	CASSLVGGLHTDTQYF	TGTGCCAGCAGCTTAGTGGGCGGGCTACACACAGATACGCAGTATTTT
-	TRBV30	TRBJ2-7	-	CAWSVRIQGYEQYF	TGTGCCTGGAGTGTTCGCATACAGGGATACGAGCAGTACTTC
-	TRBV9	TRBJ2-7	-	CASSPRWGGHEQYF	TGTGCCAGCAGCCCAAGGTGGGGGGGCCACGAGCAGTACTTC
TRBD2	TRBV5-1	TRBJ2-7	-	CASSLAVAGVLYEQYF	TGCGCCAGCAGCTTGGCCGTAGCGGGAGTGCTCTACGAGCAGTACTTC
TRBD1	TRBV27	TRBJ2-7	-	CASSFRDRAYEQYF	TGTGCCAGCAGTTTCAGGGACAGGGCATACGAGCAGTACTTC
-	TRBV30	TRBJ1-1	-	CAWNRQGKNTEAFF	TGTGCCTGGAACCGGCAGGGGAAGAACACTGAAGCTTTCTTT
-	TRBV6-1	TRBJ1-2	-	CASSEVWGESYGYTF	TGTGCCAGCAGTGAAGTGTGGGGCGAAAGCTATGGCTACACCTTC
-	TRBV27	TRBJ1-2	-	CASLPMGHLNPNYGYTF	TGTGCCAGCCTACCCATGGGGCACCTCAACCCTAACTATGGCTACACCTTC
TRBD1	TRBV7-9	TRBJ1-2	-	CASSRPGTGNYGYTF	TGTGCCAGCAGCCGTCCCGGGACAGGGAACTATGGCTACACCTTC
-	TRBV19	TRBJ2-6	-	CASSISGTGANVLTF	TGTGCCAGTAGTATATCGGGAACCGGGGCCAACGTCCTGACTTTC
-	TRBV11-2	TRBJ2-2	-	CASSLIRGNTGELFF	TGTGCCAGCAGCTTAATACGGGGGAACACCGGGGAGCTGTTTTTT
TRBD1	TRBV7-3	TRBJ1-2	-	CASSGPSQGHGYTF	TGTGCCAGCAGCGGACCGTCACAGGGGCATGGCTACACCTTC
TRBD1	TRBV9	TRBJ1-2	-	CASSVGRDSPYGYTF	TGTGCCAGCAGCGTAGGACGGGACAGCCCTTATGGCTACACCTTC
-	TRBV4-1	TRBJ2-2	-	CASSQGQGGTGELFF	TGCGCCAGCAGCCAAGGCCAGGGTGGCACCGGGGAGCTGTTTTTT
TRBD1	TRBV5-1	TRBJ2-1	few	CASSTGQGGYNEQFF	TGCGCCAGCAGCACCGGACAGGGGGGGTACAATGAGCAGTTCTTC
TRBD1	TRBV5-1	TRBJ1-4	few	CASSATGGDNEKLFF	TGCGCCAGCAGCGCGACAGGGGGAGATAATGAAAAACTGTTTTTT
TRBD2	TRBV7-6	TRBJ2-7	-	CASSLEASGSWYEQYF	TGTGCCAGCAGCTTAGAGGCTAGCGGGAGCTGGTACGAGCAGTACTTC
-	TRBV9	TRBJ2-1	-	CASSPDGGGAYNEQFF	TGTGCCAGCAGCCCCGATGGAGGGGGCGCCTACAATGAGCAGTTCTTC
TRBD1	TRBV11-2	TRBJ2-6	-	CASSLGGTGFAGANVLTF	TGTGCCAGCAGCTTGGGAGGGACAGGGTTTGCTGGGGCCAACGTCCTGACTTTC
TRBD2	TRBV9	TRBJ2-1	-	CASSLAGGRYNEQFF	TGTGCCAGCAGCCTGGCGGGAGGTCGCTACAATGAGCAGTTCTTC
TRBD2	TRBV19	TRBJ2-3	once	CASSPGLGTSTDTQYF	TGTGCCAGTAGTCCGGGACTAGGGACCAGTACAGATACGCAGTATTTT
-	TRBV5-6	TRBJ1-1	-	CASSLGPQGKGLF	TGTGCCAGCAGCTTGGGGCCCCAGGGTAAAGGTCTCTTT
-	TRBV28	TRBJ2-5	-	CASSFISGKETQYF	TGTGCCAGCAGTTTTATTTCGGGGAAAGAGACCCAGTACTTC
-	TRBV7-9	TRBJ2-1	few	CSSSFLANEQFF	TGTTCCAGCAGCTTTTTGGCCAATGAGCAGTTCTTC
-	TRBV5-6	TRBJ2-7	few	CASTFGNEQYF	TGTGCCAGCACCTTCGGGAACGAGCAGTACTTC
-	TRBV5-1	TRBJ2-1	-	CASSLDLTGNNEQFF	TGCGCCAGCAGCTTGGATTTAACAGGGAACAATGAGCAGTTCTTC
TRBD1	TRBV11-3	TRBJ2-3	-	CASSSSGGAWADTQYF	TGTGCCAGCAGCTCCTCAGGGGGCGCGTGGGCAGATACGCAGTATTTT
-	TRBV7-2	TRBJ2-3	-	CASSFAASTDTQYF	TGTGCCAGCAGCTTTGCGGCCAGCACAGATACGCAGTATTTT
-	TRBV19	TRBJ1-2	once	CASSIRTENYGYTF	TGTGCCAGTAGTATTCGGACAGAAAACTATGGCTACACCTTC
-	TRBV5-1	TRBJ1-2	once	CASSGIQGNYGYTF	TGCGCCAGCAGCGGAATACAGGGTAACTATGGCTACACCTTC
-	TRBV30	TRBJ1-4	-	CAWSVGGLGEKLFF	TGTGCCTGGAGTGTTGGGGGGTTAGGAGAAAAACTGTTTTTT
-	TRBV29-1	TRBJ1-3	-	CSVEGEWRTGGSGNTIYF	TGCAGCGTTGAAGGGGAGTGGCGAACGGGGGGCTCTGGAAACACCATATATTTT
TRBD1	TRBV4-1	TRBJ1-2	-	CASSLGRTGGSPYTF	TGCGCCAGCAGCCTTGGTCGGACAGGGGGCTCCCCTTACACCTTC
-	TRBV19	TRBJ1-2	-	CASSNRAYYGYTF	TGTGCCAGTAGTAACAGGGCCTACTATGGCTACACCTTC